This paragraph reports one T cell receptor beta chain. This CDR3 comprises 16 residues. Trimming pared 0 bases from V and 2 bases from J, leaving 13 bases between. The germline gives CDR1 LGHNA, CDR2 YNFKEQ. This sample was included in a study of vaccination and CD4 T cells after COVID-19. TCRdb reprocessed the PCR reads via MiXCR and lists one record per CDR3 protein. In the table there are just under 20,000 distinct CDR3 sequences, about 62% of which are singletons. The TCR sequence derives from a human donor who had recovered from COVID-19. This rearrangement joins TRBV4-2 to TRBJ1-1, with D perhaps TRBD1 (5 bases). Sequences were derived from CD4+ T cells from blood, sampled after SARS-CoV-2 vaccination. CDR3 bases: TGTGCCAGCAGCCAAGATAGTAGGCAGGGAAACACTGAAGCTTTCTTT. Translated: CASSQDSRQGNTEAFF.